This TCR beta chain was profiled in a study of cytomegalovirus exposure and HLA in healthy donors. The primer mix had 60 Vbeta and 13 Jbeta primers. The method was immunoSEQ multiplex PCR; TCRdb's version includes in-frame clones alone and lacks a portion of them. The sample holds around 130,000 clones, roughly four fifths seen once. Study results and caveats: In a later analysis, HLA-associated beta chains showed higher expansion and lower generation probabilities than comparable chains.

This clone was detected only once. The target antigen is unknown. Trimming removed 0 bases from V and 5 bases from J; junction bases left unmatched: 12. Looked up from germline, CDR1 is SGDLS and CDR2 is YYNGEE. The CDR3 contains 18 residues. This receptor was identified in a boy under 18 in good health and CMV-seronegative. The sequencing input was PBMCs. The rearrangement joins TRBV9 to TRBJ2-2, with 8 nucleotides matching TRBD2. The chain's CDR3 is CASSVDPSGSKRTGELFF. The DNA for the CDR3 is TGTGCCAGCAGCGTAGACCCCAGCGGGAGTAAGAGGACCGGGGAGCTGTTTTTT.